This TCR beta chain appears in the sequencing data of a study of blood T cell repertoires in COVID-19. Sequencing was performed with immunoSEQ multiplex PCR; in TCRdb, only in-frame clones are kept and a portion is missing. The sample shows roughly 120,000 clones, around 70% of them seen only once. This CDR3 comprises 16 residues. Trimming removed 0 bases at V and 0 bases at J, with 10 bases between. The germline V gene encodes CDR1 SGHTS and CDR2 YDEGEE. The V and J genes are TRBV5-8 and TRBJ1-3; D uncertain. This clonotype was sampled from an elderly man with COVID-19, enrolled during active disease. Sequencing was carried out using peripheral blood. CDR3 region: CASSLDAGSSGNTIYF. CDR3 bases: TGTGCCAGCAGCTTGGATGCGGGGTCCTCTGGAAACACCATATATTTT. Using reference TRBV5-8 and TRBJ1-3 for the parts outside the CDR3, the full variable domain is EAGVTQSPTHLIKTRGQQATLRCSPISGHTSVYWYQQALGLGLQFLLWYDEGEERNRGNFPPRFSGRQFPNYSSELNVNALELEDSALYLCASSLDAGSSGNTIYFGEGSWLTVV.